This TCR beta chain originates from a study of OX40 agonist ivuxolimab in advanced cancers. For the wider study: The costimulatory receptor OX40 (CD134) was targeted by ivuxolimab, a fully human IgG2 agonistic monoclonal antibody. Intravenous ivuxolimab was administered to patients every 2 weeks at six dose levels: 0.01, 0.1, 0.3, 1.5, 3 and 10 mg/kg. Among the 52 dose-escalation patients, about 20 had hepatocellular carcinoma, approximately 15 melanoma, 9 renal cell carcinoma and 9 head and neck cancer. The dose-escalation cohort was roughly 87% male with a mean age of about 60 years, ranging from about 23 to 85. Prior anti-PD-1, anti-PD-L1 or anti-CTLA-4 therapy was permitted, and checkpoint inhibitors had been received by 40% to 50% of dose-escalation patients. Three dose-escalation patients achieved partial responses, one with hepatocellular carcinoma and two with cutaneous melanoma. Peripheral TCRbeta sequencing aimed to test whether ivuxolimab altered TCR sequence diversity and caused clonal T-cell expansion. The paper reports the monotherapy dose-escalation portion (N = 52 patients) of the phase I ivuxolimab trial.

Patients with autoimmune disease history or receiving systemic immunosuppression were excluded from the trial. Peripheral blood for TCR sequencing was drawn from every dose cohort at baseline, at cycle 4 day 1 and at cycle 7 day 1. The samples were drawn from a first-in-human, open-label, multicenter phase I dose-escalation trial of ivuxolimab. Adults with locally advanced or metastatic melanoma, renal cell carcinoma, hepatocellular carcinoma or head and neck squamous cell carcinoma were enrolled in the trial. Before TCR sequencing, CD4+ T cells and CD8+ T cells from peripheral blood were sorted into separate populations. Genomic DNA was extracted from sorted cells for sequencing of the TCRbeta CDR3 region. The immunoSEQ Assay was used for sequencing of TCRbeta CDR3 regions. The clones in this table, taken by TCRdb from immuneACCESS, are in-frame only. Not every clone is retained; where verified, under half of the shortfall comes from an unresolved V gene, and the cause of the rest is unknown. Here the sample has 45,000 to 55,000 clones; roughly four fifths occur a single time. The biggest ten clones account for about 1.5% of the sample.

V loses 4 bases, J loses 4 bases, and the germline ends lie 14 bases apart. Spanning cysteine to phenylalanine, the CDR3 consists of 15 amino acids. CDR3 DNA only is kept here, 45 bases in frame from base 1. Concerning this clone itself: The specificity of this receptor is unknown. Base qualities were left out, and no much larger clone turns up one base away.

Beyond this particular receptor, the publication reports: In the 0.1-3.0 mg/kg groups, partial responders were among the patients with the lowest normalized peripheral clonal expansion, particularly in CD8+ T cells. Clonal expansion of both CD4+ and CD8+ blood T cells was observed from baseline to week 6 at doses 0.1 to 3.0 mg/kg. The antigen specificity of the clonally expanded peripheral T cells was not determined. Low levels of normalized T-cell clonal expansion were also seen in some nonresponding patients. After ivuxolimab, more expanded clones were found on average in CD8+ T cells than in CD4+ T cells.

Material: CD4+ or CD8+ T cells sorted from blood, obtained in a trial of the OX40 agonist ivuxolimab. The TCR originated in an adult with an advanced solid tumor such as melanoma, head and neck, liver or kidney cancer. The rearrangement combines TRBV23-1 with TRBJ2-1; a weak D assignment points to TRBD1 (5 bases agree). TRBV23-1 is noted as an ORF with a role that remains uncertain. The CDR3 has the sequence CASSLLDRSYNEQFF. In nucleotide form, the sequence is TGCGCCAGCAGTCTATTAGACAGAAGTTACAATGAGCAGTTCTTC.